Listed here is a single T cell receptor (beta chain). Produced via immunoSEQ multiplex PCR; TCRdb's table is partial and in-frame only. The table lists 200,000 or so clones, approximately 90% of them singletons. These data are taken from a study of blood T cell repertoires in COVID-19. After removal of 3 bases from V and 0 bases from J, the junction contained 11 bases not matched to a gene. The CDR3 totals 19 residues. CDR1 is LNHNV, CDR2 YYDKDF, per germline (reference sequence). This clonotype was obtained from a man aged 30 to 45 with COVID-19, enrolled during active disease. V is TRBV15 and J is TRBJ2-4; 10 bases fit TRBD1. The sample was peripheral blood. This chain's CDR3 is CATSSTRGTGVIAKNIQYF. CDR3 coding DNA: TGTGCCACCAGCAGTACCCGGGGGACAGGGGTTATAGCCAAAAACATTCAGTACTTC. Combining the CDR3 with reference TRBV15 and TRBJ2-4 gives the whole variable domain DAMVIQNPRYQVTQFGKPVTLSCSQTLNHNVMYWYQQKSSQAPKLLFHYYDKDFNNEADTPDNFQSRRPNTSFCFLDIRSPGLGDTAMYLCATSSTRGTGVIAKNIQYFGAGTRLSVL.